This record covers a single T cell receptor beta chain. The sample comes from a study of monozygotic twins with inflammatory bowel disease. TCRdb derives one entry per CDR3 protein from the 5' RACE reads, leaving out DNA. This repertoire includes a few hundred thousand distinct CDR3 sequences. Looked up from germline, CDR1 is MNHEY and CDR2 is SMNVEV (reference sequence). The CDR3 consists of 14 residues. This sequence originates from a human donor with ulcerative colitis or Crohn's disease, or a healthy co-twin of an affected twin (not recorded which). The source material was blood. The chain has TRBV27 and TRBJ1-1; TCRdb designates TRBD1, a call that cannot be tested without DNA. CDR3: CASSPYGGSPEAFF.